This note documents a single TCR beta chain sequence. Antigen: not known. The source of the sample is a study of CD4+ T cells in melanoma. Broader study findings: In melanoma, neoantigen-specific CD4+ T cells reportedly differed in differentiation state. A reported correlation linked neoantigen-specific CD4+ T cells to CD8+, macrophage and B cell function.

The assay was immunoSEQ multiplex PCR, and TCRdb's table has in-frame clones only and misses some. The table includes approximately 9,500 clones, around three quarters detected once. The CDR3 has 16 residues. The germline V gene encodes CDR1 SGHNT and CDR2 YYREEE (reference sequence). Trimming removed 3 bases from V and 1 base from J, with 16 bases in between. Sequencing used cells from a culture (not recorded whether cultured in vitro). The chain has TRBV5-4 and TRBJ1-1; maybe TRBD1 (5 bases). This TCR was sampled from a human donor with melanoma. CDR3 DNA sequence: TGTGCCAGCAGCTCGAGGGACCTTCGCGGGAACACTGAAGCTTTCTTT. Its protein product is CASSSRDLRGNTEAFF.